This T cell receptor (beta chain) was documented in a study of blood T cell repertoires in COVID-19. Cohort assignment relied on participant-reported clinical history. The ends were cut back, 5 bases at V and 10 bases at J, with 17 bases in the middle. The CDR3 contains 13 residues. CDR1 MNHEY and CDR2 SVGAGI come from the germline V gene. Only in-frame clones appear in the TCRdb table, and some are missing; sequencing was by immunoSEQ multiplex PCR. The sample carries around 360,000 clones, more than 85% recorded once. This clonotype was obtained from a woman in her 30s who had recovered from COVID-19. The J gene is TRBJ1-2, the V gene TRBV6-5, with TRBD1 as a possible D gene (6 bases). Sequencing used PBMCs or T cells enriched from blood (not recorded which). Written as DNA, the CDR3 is TGTGCCAGCAGTACCGGGACACCATGGGACTACACCTTC. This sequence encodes CASSTGTPWDYTF.